Reported below is one TCR beta chain. Its antigen is as yet unknown. Assay used: immunoSEQ multiplex PCR; TCRdb lists only in-frame clones, some missing. In the table there are some 97,000 clones, roughly 93% of which are singletons. V was shortened by 1 base and J by 3 bases, with 10 bases between the two germline ends. Germline V CDR1 and CDR2: MNHEY, SMNVEV (reference sequence). The CDR3 is made up of 15 amino acids. The data belong to a study of siplizumab effects on memory and regulatory T cells. Study results and caveats: Only a minority of proliferating CD4+ or CD8+ clones had an assignable naive or memory phenotype, with roughly 80-96% lacking one. Mappable alloreactive CD4+ clones averaged approximately 69% Treg-derived with siplizumab versus under 30% in controls. Assignment to unstimulated subsets succeeded for only a minor fraction of the alloreactive clones.

The V gene is TRBV27, the J gene TRBJ2-1; a weak D match, TRBD2 (5 bases). The source of this sequence is a human donor in good health. The sequencing input was non-Treg CD4+ T cells sorted from blood. As DNA, the CDR3 is TGTGCCAGCAGTTTATTGGCCGGGAACTACAATGAGCAGTTCTTC. Protein sequence: CASSLLAGNYNEQFF.